This entry describes one TCR beta chain. Time point specified: patch test 1, 2 weeks after DPC sensitization. Stated treatment: therapeutic diphenylcyclopropenone sensitization with weekly scalp DPC. The germline V and J ends were trimmed by 6 bases and 1 base, with 7 bases remaining between them. Per germline, CDR1 MNHNY and CDR2 SVGAGI (reference sequence). The CDR3 is made up of 13 amino acids. A single record per CDR3 protein comes from TCRdb applying MiXCR to the RACE reads. The data show 74,000 or so distinct CDR3 sequences, about 9.3% seen once. The record originates from a study of human T cells and chemical hapten exposure. Looking at the study overall: The sensitizer, 2% DPC, was used on around 2 cm by around 2 cm of upper inner arm skin.

This TCR derives from a woman in her fifties or sixties with alopecia areata. Some clones in this sample may be carry-over from other donors' samples. Source: whole blood, taken in connection with sensitization to the hapten diphenylcyclopropenone (DPC). The chain couples TRBV6-6 to TRBJ1-5, with D possibly TRBD1 on 5 matching bases. The CDR3 reads CASSGQSNQPQHF. CDR3 sequence (DNA): TGTGCCAGCAGCGGACAAAGCAATCAGCCCCAGCATTTT.